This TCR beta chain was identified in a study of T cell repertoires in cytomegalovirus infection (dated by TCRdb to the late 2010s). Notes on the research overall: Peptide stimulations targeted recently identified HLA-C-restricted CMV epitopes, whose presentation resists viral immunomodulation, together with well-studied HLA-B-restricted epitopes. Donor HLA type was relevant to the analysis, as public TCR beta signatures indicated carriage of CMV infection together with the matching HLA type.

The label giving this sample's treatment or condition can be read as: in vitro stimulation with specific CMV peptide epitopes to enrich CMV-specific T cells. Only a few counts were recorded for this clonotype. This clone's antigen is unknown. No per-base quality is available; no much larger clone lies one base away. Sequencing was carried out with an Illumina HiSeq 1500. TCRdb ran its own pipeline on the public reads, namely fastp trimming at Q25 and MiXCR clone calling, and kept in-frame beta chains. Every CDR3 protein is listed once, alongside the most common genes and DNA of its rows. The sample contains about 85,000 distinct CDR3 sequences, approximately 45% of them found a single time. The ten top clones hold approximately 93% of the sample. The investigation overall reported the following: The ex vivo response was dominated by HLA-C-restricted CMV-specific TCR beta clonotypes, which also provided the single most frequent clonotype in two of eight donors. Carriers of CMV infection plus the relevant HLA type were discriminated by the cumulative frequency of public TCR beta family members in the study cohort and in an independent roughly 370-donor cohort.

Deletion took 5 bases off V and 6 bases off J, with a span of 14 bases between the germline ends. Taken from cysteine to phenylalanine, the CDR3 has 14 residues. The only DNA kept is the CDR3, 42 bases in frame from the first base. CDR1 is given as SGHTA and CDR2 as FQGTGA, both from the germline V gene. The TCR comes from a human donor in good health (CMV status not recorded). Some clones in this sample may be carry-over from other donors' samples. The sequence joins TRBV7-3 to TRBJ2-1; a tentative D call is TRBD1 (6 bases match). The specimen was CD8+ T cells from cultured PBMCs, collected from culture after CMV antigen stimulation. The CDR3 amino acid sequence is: CASSPQGLSNEQFF. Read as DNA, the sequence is TGTGCCAGCAGCCCTCAGGGGTTAAGCAATGAGCAGTTCTTC. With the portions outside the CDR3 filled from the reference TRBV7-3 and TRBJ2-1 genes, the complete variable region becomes GAGVSQTPSNKVTEKGKYVELRCDPISGHTALYWYRQSLGQGPEFLIYFQGTGAADDSGLPNDRFFAVRPEGSVSTLKIQRTERGDSAVYLCASSPQGLSNEQFFGPGTRLTVL.